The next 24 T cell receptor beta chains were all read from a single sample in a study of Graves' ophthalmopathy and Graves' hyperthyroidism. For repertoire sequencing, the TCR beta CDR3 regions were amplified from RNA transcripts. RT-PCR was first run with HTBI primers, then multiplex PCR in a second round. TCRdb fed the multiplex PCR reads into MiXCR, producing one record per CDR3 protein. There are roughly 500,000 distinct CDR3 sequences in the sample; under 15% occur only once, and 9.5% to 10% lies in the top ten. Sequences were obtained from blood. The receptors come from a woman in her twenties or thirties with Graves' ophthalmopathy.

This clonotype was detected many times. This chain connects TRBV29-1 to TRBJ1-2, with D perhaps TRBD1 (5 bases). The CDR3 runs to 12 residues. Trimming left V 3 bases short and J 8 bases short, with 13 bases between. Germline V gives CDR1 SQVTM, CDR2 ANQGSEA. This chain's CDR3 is CSVDVRVRGYTF. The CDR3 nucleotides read TGCAGCGTTGACGTCAGGGTTAGGGGCTACACCTTC.

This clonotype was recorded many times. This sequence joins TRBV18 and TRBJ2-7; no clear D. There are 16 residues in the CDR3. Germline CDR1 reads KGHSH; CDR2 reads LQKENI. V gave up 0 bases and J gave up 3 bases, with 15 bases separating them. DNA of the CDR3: TGTGCCAGCTCACCACCAGAACAGACGCGCGACTACGAGCAGTACTTC. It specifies CASSPPEQTRDYEQYF.

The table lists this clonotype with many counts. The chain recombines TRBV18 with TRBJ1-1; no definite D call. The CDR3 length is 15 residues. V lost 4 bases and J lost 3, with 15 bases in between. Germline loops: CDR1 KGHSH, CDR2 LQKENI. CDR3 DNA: TGTGCCAGCTCACGAACGGGATCGAGGGACACTGAAGCTTTCTTT. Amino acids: CASSRTGSRDTEAFF.

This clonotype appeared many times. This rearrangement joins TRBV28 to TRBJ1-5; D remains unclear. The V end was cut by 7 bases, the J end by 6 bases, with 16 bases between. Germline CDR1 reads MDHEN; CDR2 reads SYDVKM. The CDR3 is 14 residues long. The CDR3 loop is CASIGPPTGQPQHF. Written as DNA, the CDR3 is TGTGCCAGCATAGGGCCCCCCACGGGTCAGCCCCAGCATTTT. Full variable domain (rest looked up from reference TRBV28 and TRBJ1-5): DVKVTQSSRYLVKRTGEKVFLECVQDMDHENMFWYRQDPGLGLRLIYFSYDVKMKEKGDIPEGYSVSREKKERFSLILESASTNQTSMYLCASIGPPTGQPQHFGDGTRLSIL.

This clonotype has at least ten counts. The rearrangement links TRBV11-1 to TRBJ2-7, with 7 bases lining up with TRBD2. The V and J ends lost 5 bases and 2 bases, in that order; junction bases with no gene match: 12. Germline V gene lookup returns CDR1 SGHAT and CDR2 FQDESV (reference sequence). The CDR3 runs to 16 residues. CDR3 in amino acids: CASSVVNGAGAYEQYF. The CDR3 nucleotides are TGTGCCAGCAGCGTGGTCAATGGGGCGGGAGCCTACGAGCAGTACTTC.

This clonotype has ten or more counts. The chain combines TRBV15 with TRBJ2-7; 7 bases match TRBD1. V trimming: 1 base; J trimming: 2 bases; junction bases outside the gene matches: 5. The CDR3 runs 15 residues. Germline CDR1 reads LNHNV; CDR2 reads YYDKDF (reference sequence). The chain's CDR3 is CATSRGGDRAYEQYF. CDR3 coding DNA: TGTGCCACCAGCAGAGGTGGGGACAGAGCCTACGAGCAGTACTTC. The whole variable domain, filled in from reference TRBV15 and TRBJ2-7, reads DAMVIQNPRYQVTQFGKPVTLSCSQTLNHNVMYWYQQKSSQAPKLLFHYYDKDFNNEADTPDNFQSRRPNTSFCFLDIRSPGLGDTAMYLCATSRGGDRAYEQYFGPGTRLTVT.

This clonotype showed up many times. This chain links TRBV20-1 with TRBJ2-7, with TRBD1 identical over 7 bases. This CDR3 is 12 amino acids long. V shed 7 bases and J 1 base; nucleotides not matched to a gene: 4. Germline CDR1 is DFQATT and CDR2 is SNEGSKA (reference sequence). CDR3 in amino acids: CSGETGSYEQYF. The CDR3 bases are TGCAGTGGCGAGACAGGGTCCTACGAGCAGTACTTC.

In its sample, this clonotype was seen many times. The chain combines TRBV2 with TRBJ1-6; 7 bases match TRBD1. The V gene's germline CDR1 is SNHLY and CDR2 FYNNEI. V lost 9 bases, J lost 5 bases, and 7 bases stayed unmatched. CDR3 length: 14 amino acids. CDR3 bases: TGTGCCAGAACTCCGGGACAGCATAATTCACCCCTCCACTTT. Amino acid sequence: CARTPGQHNSPLHF.

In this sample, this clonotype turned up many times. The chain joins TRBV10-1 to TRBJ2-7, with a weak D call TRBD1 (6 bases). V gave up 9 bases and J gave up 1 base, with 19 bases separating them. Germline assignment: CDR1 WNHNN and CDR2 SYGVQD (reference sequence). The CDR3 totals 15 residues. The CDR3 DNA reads TGCGCCAGGATATTTCCGGGACACCTGTCCTACGAGCAGTACTTC. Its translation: CARIFPGHLSYEQYF.

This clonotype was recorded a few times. The CDR3 spells CAGRLSTGELFF. For the CDR3, the DNA is TGTGCCGGGAGGTTGAGCACCGGGGAGCTGTTTTTT. V and J are TRBV13 and TRBJ2-2, with D possibly matching TRBD2 (6 bases). From germline, CDR1 is PRHDT and CDR2 FYEKMQ (reference sequence). Trimming stripped 11 bases from V and 4 bases from J, with 11 bases between. The CDR3 spans 12 residues.

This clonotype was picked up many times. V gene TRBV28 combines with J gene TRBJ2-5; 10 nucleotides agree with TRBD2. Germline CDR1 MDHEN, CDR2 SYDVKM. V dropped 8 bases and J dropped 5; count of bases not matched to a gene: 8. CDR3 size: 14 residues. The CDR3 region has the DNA TGTGCCAGCGGGCTAGCGGGAGAAACGGAGACCCAGTACTTC. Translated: CASGLAGETETQYF.

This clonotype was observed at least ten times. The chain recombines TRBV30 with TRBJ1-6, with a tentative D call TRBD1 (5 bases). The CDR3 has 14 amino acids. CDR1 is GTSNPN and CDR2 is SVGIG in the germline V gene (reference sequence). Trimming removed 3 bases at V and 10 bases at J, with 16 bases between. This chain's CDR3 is CAWRTGGGQSPLHF. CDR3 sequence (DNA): TGTGCCTGGAGGACGGGGGGTGGGCAGTCACCCCTCCACTTT.

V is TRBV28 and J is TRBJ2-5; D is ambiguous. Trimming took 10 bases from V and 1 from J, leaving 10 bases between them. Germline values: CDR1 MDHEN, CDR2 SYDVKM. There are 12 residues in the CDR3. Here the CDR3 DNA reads TGTGCCACCGGACCTTTCCAAGAGACCCAGTACTTC. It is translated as CATGPFQETQYF.

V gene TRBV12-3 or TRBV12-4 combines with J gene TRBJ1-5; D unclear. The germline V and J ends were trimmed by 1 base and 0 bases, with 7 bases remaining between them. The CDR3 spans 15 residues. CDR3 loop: CASSLGQYSNQPQHF. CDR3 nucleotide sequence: TGTGCCAGCAGTTTAGGCCAGTATAGCAATCAGCCCCAGCATTTT.

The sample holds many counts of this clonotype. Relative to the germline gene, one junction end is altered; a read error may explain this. The CDR3 region has the DNA TGTGCCAGTAGTATAGGTGGACACATTAAGTACTTC. Translation: CASSIGGHIKYF. The chain employs TRBV19 and TRBJ2-4, with D possibly TRBD1 on 5 matching bases. The CDR3 is 12 residues long. Germline assignment: CDR1 LNHDA and CDR2 SQIVND (reference sequence).

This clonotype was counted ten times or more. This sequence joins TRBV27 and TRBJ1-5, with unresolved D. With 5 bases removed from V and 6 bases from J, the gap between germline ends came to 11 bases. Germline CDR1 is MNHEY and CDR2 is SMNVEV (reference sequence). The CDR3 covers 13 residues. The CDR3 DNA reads TGTGCCAGCAGTCCGCCCCCTGGTCAGCCCCAGCATTTT. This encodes CASSPPPGQPQHF.

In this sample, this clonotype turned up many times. CDR3 DNA sequence: TGTGCCAGCAGCTTAGCTACAGGGGACCCTGGCTACACCTTC. Translated: CASSLATGDPGYTF. V and J are TRBV11-1 and TRBJ1-2, with TRBD1 matching over 7 bases. CDR3 length: 14 residues. V lost 0 bases and J lost 7; bases outside the gene matches: 5. Germline CDR1 is SGHAT and CDR2 is FQDESV (reference sequence). Complete variable domain (other parts from reference TRBV11-1 and TRBJ1-2): EAEVAQSPRYKITEKSQAVAFWCDPISGHATLYWYRQILGQGPELLVQFQDESVVDDSQLPKDRFSAERLKGVDSTLKIQPAELGDSAMYLCASSLATGDPGYTFGSGTRLTVV.

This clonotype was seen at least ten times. The CDR3 DNA is TGTGCTAGTGGTTTGGAGCTGTTCTACGAGCAGTACTTC. Translation: CASGLELFYEQYF. The V call is TRBV12-5, the J call TRBJ2-7; D is uncertain. V lost 1 base and J 3 bases, leaving 7 bases between the germline ends. This CDR3 comprises 13 residues. CDR1 and CDR2 from the germline V gene are LGHNT and FRNRAP.

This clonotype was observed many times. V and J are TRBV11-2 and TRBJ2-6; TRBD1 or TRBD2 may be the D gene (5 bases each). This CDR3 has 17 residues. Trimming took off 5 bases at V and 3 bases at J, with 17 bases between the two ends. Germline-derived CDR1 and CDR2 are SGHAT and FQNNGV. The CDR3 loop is CASSPPGRWRGANVLTF. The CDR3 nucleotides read TGTGCCAGCAGCCCCCCGGGGCGATGGCGTGGGGCCAACGTCCTGACTTTC.

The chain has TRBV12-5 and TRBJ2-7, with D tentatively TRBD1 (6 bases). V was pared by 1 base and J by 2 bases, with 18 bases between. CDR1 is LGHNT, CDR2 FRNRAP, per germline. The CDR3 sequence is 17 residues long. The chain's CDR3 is CASGLDVGTQIAYEQYF. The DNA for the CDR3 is TGTGCTAGTGGTTTGGACGTAGGGACACAGATAGCCTACGAGCAGTACTTC.

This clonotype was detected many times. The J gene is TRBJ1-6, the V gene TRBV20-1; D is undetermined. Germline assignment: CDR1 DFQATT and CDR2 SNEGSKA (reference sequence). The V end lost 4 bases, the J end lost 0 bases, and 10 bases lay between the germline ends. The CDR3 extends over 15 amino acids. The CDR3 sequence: CSATIRNSYNSPLHF. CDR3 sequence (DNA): TGCAGTGCTACTATCAGGAACTCCTATAATTCACCCCTCCACTTT.

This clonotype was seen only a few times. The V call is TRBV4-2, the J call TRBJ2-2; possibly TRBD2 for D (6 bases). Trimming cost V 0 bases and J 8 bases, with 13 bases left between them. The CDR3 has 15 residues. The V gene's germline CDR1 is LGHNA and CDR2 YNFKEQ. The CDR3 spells CASSQDVGGGGELFF. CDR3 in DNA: TGTGCCAGCAGCCAAGATGTGGGGGGTGGAGGGGAGCTGTTTTTT.

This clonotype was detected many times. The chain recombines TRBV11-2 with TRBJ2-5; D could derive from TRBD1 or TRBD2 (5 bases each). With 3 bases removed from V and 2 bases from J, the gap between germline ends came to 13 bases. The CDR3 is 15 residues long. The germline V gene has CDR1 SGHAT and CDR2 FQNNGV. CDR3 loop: CASSLDGASQETQYF. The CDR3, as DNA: TGTGCCAGCAGCTTGGACGGGGCCAGTCAAGAGACCCAGTACTTC.

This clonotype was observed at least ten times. In nucleotides, the CDR3 is TGCGCCAGCAGCTTGAGAGGGGAGAGAGGCTACACCTTC. It codes for CASSLRGERGYTF. The chain is built from TRBV5-1 and TRBJ1-2; tentatively, D is TRBD1 (5 bases). CDR1 is SGHRS and CDR2 is YFSETQ in the germline V gene. The CDR3 extends over 13 amino acids. V lost 1 base and J lost 8, with 12 bases in between. The variable domain in full, completed from reference TRBV5-1 and TRBJ1-2, reads KAGVTQTPRYLIKTRGQQVTLSCSPISGHRSVSWYQQTPGQGLQFLFEYFSETQRNKGNFPGRFSGRQFSNSRSEMNVSTLELGDSALYLCASSLRGERGYTFGSGTRLTVV.